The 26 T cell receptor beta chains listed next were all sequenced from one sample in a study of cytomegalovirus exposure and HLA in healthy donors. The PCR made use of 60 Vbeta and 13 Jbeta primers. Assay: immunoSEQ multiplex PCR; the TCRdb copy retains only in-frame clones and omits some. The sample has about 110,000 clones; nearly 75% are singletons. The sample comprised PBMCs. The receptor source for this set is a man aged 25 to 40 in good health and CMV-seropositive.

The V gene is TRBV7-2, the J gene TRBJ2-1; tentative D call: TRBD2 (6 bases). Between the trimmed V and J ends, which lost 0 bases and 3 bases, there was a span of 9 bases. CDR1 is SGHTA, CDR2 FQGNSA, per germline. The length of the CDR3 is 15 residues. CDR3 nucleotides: TGTGCCAGCAGCTTAGCGGGGGGACGCTACAATGAGCAGTTCTTC. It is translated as CASSLAGGRYNEQFF.

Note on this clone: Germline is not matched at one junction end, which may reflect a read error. In nucleotides, the CDR3 is TGCGCCAGCAGCCAAGCAGACTACTATGGCTACCCCTTC. Amino acid sequence: CASSQADYYGYPF. The chain recombines TRBV4-3 with TRBJ1-2; D gene uncertain. CDR3 length: 13 amino acids. CDR1 is LGHNA and CDR2 is YSLEER in the germline V gene.

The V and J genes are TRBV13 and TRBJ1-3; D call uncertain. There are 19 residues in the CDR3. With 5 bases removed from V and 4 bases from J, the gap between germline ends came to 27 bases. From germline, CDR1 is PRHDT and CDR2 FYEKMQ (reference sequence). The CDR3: CASSAPGLAVPTIGNTIYF. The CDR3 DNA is TGTGCCAGCAGCGCTCCCGGATTGGCGGTCCCAACGATCGGAAACACCATATATTTT.

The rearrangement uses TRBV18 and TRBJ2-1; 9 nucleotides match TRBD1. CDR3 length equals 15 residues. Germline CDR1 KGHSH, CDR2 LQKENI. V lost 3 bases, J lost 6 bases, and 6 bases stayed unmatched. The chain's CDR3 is CASSPRDRALNEQFF. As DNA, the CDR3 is TGTGCCAGCTCACCCCGGGACAGGGCTCTCAATGAGCAGTTCTTC.

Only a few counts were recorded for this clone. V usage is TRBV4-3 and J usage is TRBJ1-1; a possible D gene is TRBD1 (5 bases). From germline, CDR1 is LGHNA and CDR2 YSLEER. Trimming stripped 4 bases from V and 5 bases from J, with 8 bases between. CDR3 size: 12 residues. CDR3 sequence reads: CASSPTETEAFF. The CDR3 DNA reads TGCGCCAGCAGCCCGACAGAGACTGAAGCTTTCTTT.

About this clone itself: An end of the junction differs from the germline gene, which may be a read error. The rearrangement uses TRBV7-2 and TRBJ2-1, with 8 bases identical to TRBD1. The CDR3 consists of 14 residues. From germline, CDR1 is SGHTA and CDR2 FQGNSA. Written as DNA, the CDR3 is TGTGCCTGCAGCCGGACAGGGTATGGCAATGAGCAGTTCTTC. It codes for CACSRTGYGNEQFF.

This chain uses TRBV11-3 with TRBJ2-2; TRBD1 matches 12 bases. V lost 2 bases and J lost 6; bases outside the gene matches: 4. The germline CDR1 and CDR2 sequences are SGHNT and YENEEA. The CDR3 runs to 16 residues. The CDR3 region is CASSLWGQGAPGELFF. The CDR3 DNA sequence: TGTGCCAGCAGCTTATGGGGACAGGGGGCGCCCGGGGAGCTGTTTTTT.

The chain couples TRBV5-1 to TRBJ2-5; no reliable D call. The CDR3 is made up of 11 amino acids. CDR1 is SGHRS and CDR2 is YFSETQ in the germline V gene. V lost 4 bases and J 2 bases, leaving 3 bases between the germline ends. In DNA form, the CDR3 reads TGCGCCAGCAGCACACAAGAGACCCAGTACTTC. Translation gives CASSTQETQYF.

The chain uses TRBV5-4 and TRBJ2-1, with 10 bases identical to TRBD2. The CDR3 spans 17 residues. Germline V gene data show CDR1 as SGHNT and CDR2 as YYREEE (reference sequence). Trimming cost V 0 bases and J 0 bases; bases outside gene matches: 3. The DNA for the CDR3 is TGTGCCAGCAGCTTGGGGGCTAGCGGGGGCTCCTACAATGAGCAGTTCTTC. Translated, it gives CASSLGASGGSYNEQFF. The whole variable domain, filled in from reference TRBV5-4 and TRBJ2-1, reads ETGVTQSPTHLIKTRGQQVTLRCSSQSGHNTVSWYQQALGQGPQFIFQYYREEENGRGNFPPRFSGLQFPNYSSELNVNALELDDSALYLCASSLGASGGSYNEQFFGPGTRLTVL.

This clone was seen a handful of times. Here the CDR3 reads CASGQAYNSPLHF. For the CDR3, the DNA is TGTGCCAGCGGACAGGCCTATAATTCACCCCTCCACTTT. This rearrangement joins TRBV6-1 to TRBJ1-6; TRBD1 matches 7 bases. Trimming removed 8 bases from V and 2 bases from J; junction bases left unmatched: 0. Per the germline V gene, CDR1 is MNHNS and CDR2 is SASEGT. CDR3 length: 13 residues.

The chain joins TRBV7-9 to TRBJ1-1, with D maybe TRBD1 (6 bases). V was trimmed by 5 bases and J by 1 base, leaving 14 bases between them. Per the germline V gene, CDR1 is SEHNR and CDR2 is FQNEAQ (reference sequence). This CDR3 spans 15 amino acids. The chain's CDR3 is CASSTSGHRNTEAFF. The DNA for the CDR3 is TGTGCCAGCAGCACATCGGGACACCGGAACACTGAAGCTTTCTTT.

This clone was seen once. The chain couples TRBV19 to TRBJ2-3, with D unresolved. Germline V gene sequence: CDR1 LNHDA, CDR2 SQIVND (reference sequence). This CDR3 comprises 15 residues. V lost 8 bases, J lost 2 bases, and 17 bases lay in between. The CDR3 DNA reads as TGTGCCAGTGTAGACACCGTAGGATTCACAGATACGCAGTATTTT. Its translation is CASVDTVGFTDTQYF.

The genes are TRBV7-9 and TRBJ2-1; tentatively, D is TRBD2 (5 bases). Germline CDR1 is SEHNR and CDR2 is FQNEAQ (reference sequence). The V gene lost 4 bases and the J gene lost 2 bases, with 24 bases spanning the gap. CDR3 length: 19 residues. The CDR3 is CASSSPRTPQQGTYNEQFF. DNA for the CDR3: TGTGCCAGCAGCTCGCCGAGGACTCCGCAGCAAGGGACCTACAATGAGCAGTTCTTC.

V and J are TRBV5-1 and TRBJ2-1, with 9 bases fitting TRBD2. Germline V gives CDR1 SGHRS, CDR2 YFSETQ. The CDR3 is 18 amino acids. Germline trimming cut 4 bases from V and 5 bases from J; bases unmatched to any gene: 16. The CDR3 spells CASSPGLAARVLNNEQFF. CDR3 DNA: TGCGCCAGCAGCCCGGGACTAGCCGCCCGTGTCCTAAACAATGAGCAGTTCTTC.

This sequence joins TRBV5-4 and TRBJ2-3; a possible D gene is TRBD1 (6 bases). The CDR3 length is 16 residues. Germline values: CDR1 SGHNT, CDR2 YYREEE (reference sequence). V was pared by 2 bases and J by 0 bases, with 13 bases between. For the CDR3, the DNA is TGTGCCAGCAGCTTCGGACAGTTCCCTAGCACAGATACGCAGTATTTT. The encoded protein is CASSFGQFPSTDTQYF.

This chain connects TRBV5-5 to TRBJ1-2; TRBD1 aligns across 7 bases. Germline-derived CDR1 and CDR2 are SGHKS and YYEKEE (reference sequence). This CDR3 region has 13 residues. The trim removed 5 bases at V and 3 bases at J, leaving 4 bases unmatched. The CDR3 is CASRSDRDYGYTF. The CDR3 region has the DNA TGTGCCAGCAGGAGCGACAGGGACTATGGCTACACCTTC.

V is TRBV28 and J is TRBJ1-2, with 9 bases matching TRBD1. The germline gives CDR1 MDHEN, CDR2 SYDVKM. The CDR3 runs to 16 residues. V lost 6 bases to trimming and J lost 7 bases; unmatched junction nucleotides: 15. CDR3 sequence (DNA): TGTGCCAGCAGCACAACCGACAGGGGGGAAAATGGTGGCTACACCTTC. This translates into CASSTTDRGENGGYTF.

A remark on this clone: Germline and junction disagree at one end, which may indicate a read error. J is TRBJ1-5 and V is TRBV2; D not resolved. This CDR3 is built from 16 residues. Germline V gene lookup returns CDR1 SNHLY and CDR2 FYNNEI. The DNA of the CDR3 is TGTGCCAGCAGTGATCCCCTGATTCGGAGCAATCGGCCCCAGCATTTT. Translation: CASSDPLIRSNRPQHF.

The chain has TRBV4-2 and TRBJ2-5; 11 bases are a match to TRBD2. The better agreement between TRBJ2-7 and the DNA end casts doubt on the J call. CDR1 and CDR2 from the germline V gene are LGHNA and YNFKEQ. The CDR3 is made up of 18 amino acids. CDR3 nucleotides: TGTGCCAGCAGCCAAGCCGGGGGCATAGCGGGGGGGTACTACGAGCAGTACTTC. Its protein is CASSQAGGIAGGYYEQYF.

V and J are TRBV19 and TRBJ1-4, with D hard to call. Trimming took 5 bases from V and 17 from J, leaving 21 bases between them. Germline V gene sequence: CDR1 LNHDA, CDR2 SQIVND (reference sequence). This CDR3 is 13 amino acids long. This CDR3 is CASSLWAQEEAFF. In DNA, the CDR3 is TGTGCCAGTAGTTTGTGGGCGCAGGAGGAGGCTTTTTTT. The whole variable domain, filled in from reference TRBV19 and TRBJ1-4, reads DGGITQSPKYLFRKEGQNVTLSCEQNLNHDAMYWYRQDPGQGLRLIYYSQIVNDFQKGDIAEGYSVSREKKESFPLTVTSAQKNPTAFYLCASSLWAQEEAFFGSGTQLSVL.

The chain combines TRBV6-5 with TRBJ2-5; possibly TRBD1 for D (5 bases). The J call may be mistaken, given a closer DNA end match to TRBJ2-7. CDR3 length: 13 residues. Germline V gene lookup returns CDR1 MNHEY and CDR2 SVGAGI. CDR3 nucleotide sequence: TGTGCCAGCAGCCCTGGACAAGTCTACGAGCAGTACTTC. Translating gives CASSPGQVYEQYF.

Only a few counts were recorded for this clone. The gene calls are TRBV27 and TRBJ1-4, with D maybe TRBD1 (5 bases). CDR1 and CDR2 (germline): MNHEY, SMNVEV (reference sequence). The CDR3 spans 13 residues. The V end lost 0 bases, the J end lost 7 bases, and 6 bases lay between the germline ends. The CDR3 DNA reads TGTGCCAGCAGTTTATCCAGGGCTGAAAAACTGTTTTTT. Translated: CASSLSRAEKLFF. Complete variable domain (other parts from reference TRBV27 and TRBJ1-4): EAQVTQNPRYLITVTGKKLTVTCSQNMNHEYMSWYRQDPGLGLRQIYYSMNVEVTDKGDVPEGYKVSRKEKRNFPLILESPSPNQTSLYFCASSLSRAEKLFFGSGTQLSVL.

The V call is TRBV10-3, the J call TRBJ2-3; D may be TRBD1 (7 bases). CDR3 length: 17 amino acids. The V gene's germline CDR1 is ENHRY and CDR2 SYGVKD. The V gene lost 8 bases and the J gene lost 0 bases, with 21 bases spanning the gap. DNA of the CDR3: TGTGCCATCTGGAGGGGGCGGAACACAAACAGCACAGATACGCAGTATTTT. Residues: CAIWRGRNTNSTDTQYF.

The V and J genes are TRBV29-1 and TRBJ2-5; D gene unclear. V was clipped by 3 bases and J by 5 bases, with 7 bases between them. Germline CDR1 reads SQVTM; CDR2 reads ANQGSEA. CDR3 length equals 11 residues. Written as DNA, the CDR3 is TGCAGCGTTGATTCGGTGGAGACCCAGTACTTC. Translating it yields CSVDSVETQYF.

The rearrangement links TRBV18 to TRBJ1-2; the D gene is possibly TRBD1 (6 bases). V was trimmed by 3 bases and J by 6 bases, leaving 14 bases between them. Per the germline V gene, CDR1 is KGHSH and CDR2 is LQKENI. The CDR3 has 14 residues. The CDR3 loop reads CASSPIQGVDGYTF. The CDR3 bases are TGTGCCAGCTCACCGATACAGGGCGTAGATGGCTACACCTTC. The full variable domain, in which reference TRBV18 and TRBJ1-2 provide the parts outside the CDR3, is NAGVMQNPRHLVRRRGQEARLRCSPMKGHSHVYWYRQLPEEGLKFMVYLQKENIIDESGMPKERFSAEFPKEGPSILRIQQVVRGDSAAYFCASSPIQGVDGYTFGSGTRLTVV.

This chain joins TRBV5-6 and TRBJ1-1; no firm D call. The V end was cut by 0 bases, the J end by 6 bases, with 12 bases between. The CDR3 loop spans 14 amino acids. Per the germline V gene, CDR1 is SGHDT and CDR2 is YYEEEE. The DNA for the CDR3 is TGTGCCAGCAGCTTGGTTGCAGGTCGGTCTGAAGCTTTCTTT. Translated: CASSLVAGRSEAFF.